The rows below give T cell receptor beta chains drawn from one sample of a study of blood T cell repertoires in COVID-19. Sequencing was performed with immunoSEQ multiplex PCR; in TCRdb, only in-frame clones are kept and a portion is missing. Of 110,000 to 150,000 clones in the sample, roughly 77% were seen once. The sequencing sample was made of peripheral blood. Every receptor here comes from a woman between 65 and 79 years old with COVID-19, enrolled during active disease. Each CDR3 is given with its conserved first and last residue. A D gene is named only where the DNA matches it firmly. Part of the rows lack a size; the others show once, few, many or a class for expanded clones.

>-|TRBV4-2|TRBJ1-1|-
TGTGCCAGCAGCCAAGAAGGGGGGGTAATGGTCACTGAAGCTTTCTTT
CASSQEGGVMVTEAFF
>TRBD1|TRBV5-1|TRBJ2-3|-
TGCGCCAGCAGTTATATGGGACAGGGCACAGATACGCAGTATTTT
CASSYMGQGTDTQYF
>-|TRBV5-4|TRBJ1-3|-
TGTGCCAGCCAGACACAAACTGGAAACACCATATATTTT
CASQTQTGNTIYF
>-|TRBV3-1/TRBV3-2|TRBJ1-2|-
TGTGCCAGCACCGACGGGAGGGGGAACTATGGCTACACCTTC
CASTDGRGNYGYTF
>TRBD1|TRBV18|TRBJ1-2|-
TGTGCCAGCTCACCTCTTGGGACAGGAGGCACCAATAACTATGGCTACACCTTC
CASSPLGTGGTNNYGYTF
>-|TRBV7-2|TRBJ2-5|-
TGTGCCAGCAGCTTGGGGGCAGAGACCCAGTACTTC
CASSLGAETQYF
>TRBD2|TRBV5-1|TRBJ2-3|-
TGCGCCAGCAGCCCGGGACTAGCGGGGGGGACAGATACGCAGTATTTT
CASSPGLAGGTDTQYF
>TRBD1|TRBV5-8|TRBJ2-2|once
TGTGCCAGCATCACAGGGGCCACGAACACCGGGGAGCTGTTTTTT
CASITGATNTGELFF
>-|TRBV10-3|TRBJ2-5|once
TGTGCCACCCGGGTGGGAGGGGGAGGAGAGACCCAGTACTTC
CATRVGGGGETQYF
>-|TRBV12-3/TRBV12-4|TRBJ1-3|-
TGTGGATGGGGCAGCAGCTCTGGAAACACCATATATTTT
CGWGSSSGNTIYF
>-|TRBV30|TRBJ1-5|-
TGTGCCTGGAGTATTGGGGAGAATCAGCCCCAGCATTTT
CAWSIGENQPQHF
>-|TRBV2|TRBJ1-6|-
TGTGCCGGGGGCTATACAGGGAATTCACCCCTCCACTTT
CAGGYTGNSPLHF
>-|TRBV5-4|TRBJ1-4|-
TGTGCCAGCAGCAGGGAACAGGATCGTGAAAAACTGTTTTTT
CASSREQDREKLFF
>-|TRBV9|TRBJ2-3|once
TGTGCCAGCAGCGTACCGGGAGATACGCAGTATTTT
CASSVPGDTQYF
>-|TRBV9|TRBJ1-2|-
TGTGCCAGCAGCGTAGACAGTGGCTATGGCTACACCTTC
CASSVDSGYGYTF
>TRBD1|TRBV12-3/TRBV12-4|TRBJ1-1|few
TGTGCCAGCAGTTTAAGGACAGGGGGTGAAGCTTTCTTT
CASSLRTGGEAFF
>TRBD2|TRBV5-1|TRBJ2-5|-
TGCGCCAGCAGCTCAGGACTAGCGGGGAGCGGAGAGACCCAGTACTTC
CASSSGLAGSGETQYF
>-|TRBV10-3|TRBJ2-7|-
TGTGCCATCAGTGAGTCGAGCTACGAGCAGTACTTC
CAISESSYEQYF
>TRBD2|TRBV25-1|TRBJ2-1|-
TGTGCCAGCAGTGAACCAATGGGACTAGCGATCGTCAATGAGCAGTTCTTC
CASSEPMGLAIVNEQFF
>-|TRBV5-1|TRBJ1-3|-
TGCGCCAGCAGCTTCGACACCCTGGCGCTCGGAAACACCATATATTTT
CASSFDTLALGNTIYF
>TRBD2|TRBV13|TRBJ2-4|-
TGTGCCAGCAGCCCCAGGACTAGCGGGGGGCTTAACAAAAACATTCAGTACTTC
CASSPRTSGGLNKNIQYF
>-|TRBV19|TRBJ1-5|-
TGTGCCAGTAGTGGGCAGGGGACTAGCAATCAGCCCCAGCATTTT
CASSGQGTSNQPQHF
>-|TRBV6-6|TRBJ1-1|-
TGTGCCGCCAAGGGGGAGTTCGGAGCTTTCTTT
CAAKGEFGAFF
>-|TRBV7-2|TRBJ1-5|-
TGTGCCAGCAGCTTAGACAGGGCCGTAAATCAGCCCCAGCATTTT
CASSLDRAVNQPQHF
>-|TRBV30|TRBJ1-5|-
TGTGCCTGGAGTGACAGGGACGGTCAGCCCCAGCATTTT
CAWSDRDGQPQHF
>TRBD1|TRBV28|TRBJ2-4|once
TGTGCCAGCAGAATGGGGACAGGGAATTTCAAAAACATTCAGTACTTC
CASRMGTGNFKNIQYF
>-|TRBV7-9|TRBJ1-2|few
TGTGCCAGCAGCCACCCTTCTATTAGGGGCTATGGCTACACCTTC
CASSHPSIRGYGYTF
>-|TRBV4-1|TRBJ1-6|-
TGCGCCAGCAGCCAAGGACTTTCACGAGATAATTCGCCCCTCCACTTT
CASSQGLSRDNSPLHF
>-|TRBV28|TRBJ1-4|-
TGTGCCAGCAGCTTCGCCGGCCGGGTTAATGAAAAACTGTTTTTT
CASSFAGRVNEKLFF
>-|TRBV6-5|TRBJ1-5|-
TGTGCCAGCATGGAAGGCCCGGGACAGCCCCAGCATTTT
CASMEGPGQPQHF
>-|TRBV19|TRBJ2-1|-
TGTGCCAGCACCTCTCCCGCGGAGTCGGTGCAGTTCTTC
CASTSPAESVQFF
>TRBD2|TRBV6-5|TRBJ2-1|-
TGTGCCAGCACGGAGCGGGGGAAGCAGTTCTTC
CASTERGKQFF
>-|TRBV13|TRBJ1-2|-
TGTGCCAGCAGCTTAGCGCGGACAGTACAAATTTGTGGCTACACCTTC
CASSLARTVQICGYTF
>-|TRBV2|TRBJ1-1|-
TGTGCCAGCAGTACAGCCGTCATGAACACTGAAGCTTTCTTT
CASSTAVMNTEAFF
>-|TRBV24-1|TRBJ2-3|few
TGTGCCACCAGTGATCCCCAGGGACTGGGACGGGATACGCAGTATTTT
CATSDPQGLGRDTQYF
>-|TRBV7-3|TRBJ1-1|-
TGTGCCAGCAGCTTTAACAGGAACACTGAAGCTTTCTTT
CASSFNRNTEAFF
>TRBD1|TRBV28|TRBJ2-7|-
TGTGCCAGCAGTTCCACCGGACAGGGGAAGTACGAGCAGTACTTC
CASSSTGQGKYEQYF
>TRBD2|TRBV6-6|TRBJ2-1|-
TGTGCCAGCAGTTCCCCCACTGCGGGGGGGAGCAATGAGCAGTTCTTC
CASSSPTAGGSNEQFF
>TRBD1|TRBV9|TRBJ1-2|-
TGTGCCAGCAGCGTAGAGGGACAGGGTATGGGCTACACCTTC
CASSVEGQGMGYTF
>-|TRBV6-1|TRBJ2-3|few
TGTGCCAGCAGTGAAAAACAACCCAGAACAGATACGCAGTATTTT
CASSEKQPRTDTQYF
>-|TRBV18|TRBJ1-2|-
TGTGCCAGCTCACCGGACAGCGGTGGCTACACCTTC
CASSPDSGGYTF
>-|TRBV5-6|TRBJ1-2|-
TGTGCCAGCAGCTTGTACCCGCAGGGTGACTATGGCTACACCTTC
CASSLYPQGDYGYTF
>-|TRBV3-1/TRBV3-2|TRBJ1-3|once
TGTGCCAGCAGCCAAGTTAGGCGGGGGGCTGGAAACACCATATATTTT
CASSQVRRGAGNTIYF
>-|TRBV28|TRBJ2-2|-
TGTGCCACCCGTAGAGGTGTCACCGGGGAGCTGTTTTTT
CATRRGVTGELFF
>TRBD2|TRBV27|TRBJ2-3|-
TGTGCCAGCAGTTGGCTAGGGACTAGCGGGGTGGATACGCAGTATTTT
CASSWLGTSGVDTQYF
>-|TRBV27|TRBJ1-3|-
TGTGCCAGCAGTCCCAGTCCCTCTGGAAACACCATATATTTT
CASSPSPSGNTIYF
>TRBD1|TRBV5-1|TRBJ2-1|-
TGCGCCAGCAGCTTAGACAGGGGATTTTACAATGAGCAGTTCTTC
CASSLDRGFYNEQFF
>TRBD1|TRBV25-1|TRBJ2-1|-
TGTGCCAGCAGTCCAAGGGGGCTAGCCTCCTACAATGAGCAGTTCTTC
CASSPRGLASYNEQFF
>TRBD2|TRBV30|TRBJ2-5|-
TGTGCCTGGAGCGGGACTAGACGATTCGAGACCCAGTACTTC
CAWSGTRRFETQYF
>TRBD1|TRBV5-1|TRBJ1-4|-
TGCGCCAGCAGCTCACAGACAGGGAATAATGAAAAACTGTTTTTT
CASSSQTGNNEKLFF
>-|TRBV5-1|TRBJ1-6|-
TGCGCCAGCAGGACACTTGACAGTTTTAATTCACCCCTCCACTTT
CASRTLDSFNSPLHF
>-|TRBV4-3|TRBJ1-1|-
TGCGCCAGCAGCCAAGATCCCCAGGGAGGAGTTAGGACTGAAGCTTTCTTT
CASSQDPQGGVRTEAFF
>-|TRBV7-9|TRBJ1-5|-
TGTGCCAGCAGCGCCCCTCGCGGGCCCCAGCATTTT
CASSAPRGPQHF
>TRBD1|TRBV27|TRBJ1-2|-
TGTGCCAGTGGGACAGTAGGTGGAGGCTACACCTTC
CASGTVGGGYTF
>TRBD1|TRBV2|TRBJ1-1|few
TGTGCCAGCAGCTCGGTCCCGGGACAGGGAACGGGGACTGAAGCTTTCTTT
CASSSVPGQGTGTEAFF